This T cell receptor (beta chain) was found in a study of T cell responses to AZD1222 COVID-19 vaccine. A note on this clone: The antigen is not known.

The V gene end was trimmed by 4 bases and the J gene end by 8 bases; junction bases not matched to a gene: 6. The CDR3 contains 14 residues. Germline V CDR1 and CDR2: SGHNT, YYREEE (reference sequence). Using immunoSEQ multiplex PCR, the repertoire was profiled, and TCRdb retains in-frame clones only, with some absent. This sample has 130,000 or so clones, with 93% found just once. Study observations and caveats: The sample set comprised mostly white British donors with more females, and clonal diversity was possibly underestimated.

Material: peripheral blood, obtained on day 0 of AZD1222 vaccination. The clonotype was recovered from an adult in good health. This chain uses TRBV5-4 with TRBJ1-6, with 7 bases lining up with TRBD1. The CDR3 sequence: CASSLDRRDSPLHF. The CDR3 DNA follows: TGTGCCAGCAGCCTGGACAGGCGAGATTCACCCCTCCACTTT.